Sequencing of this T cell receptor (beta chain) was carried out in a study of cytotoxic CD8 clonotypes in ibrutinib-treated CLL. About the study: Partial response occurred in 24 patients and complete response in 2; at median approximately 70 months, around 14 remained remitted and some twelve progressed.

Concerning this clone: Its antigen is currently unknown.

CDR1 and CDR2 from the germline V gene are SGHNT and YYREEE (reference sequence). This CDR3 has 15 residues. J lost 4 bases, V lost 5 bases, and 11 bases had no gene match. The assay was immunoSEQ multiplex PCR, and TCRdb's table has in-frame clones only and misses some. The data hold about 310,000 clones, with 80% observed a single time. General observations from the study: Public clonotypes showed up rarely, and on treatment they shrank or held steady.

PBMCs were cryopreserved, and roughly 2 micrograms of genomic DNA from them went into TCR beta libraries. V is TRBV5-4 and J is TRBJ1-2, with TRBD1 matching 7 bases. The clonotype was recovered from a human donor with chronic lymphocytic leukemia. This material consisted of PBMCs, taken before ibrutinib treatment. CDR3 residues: CASRDQGVIGYGYTF. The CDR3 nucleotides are TGTGCCAGCAGGGACCAGGGGGTAATCGGCTATGGCTACACCTTC.